This passage covers 10 T cell receptor beta chains from one sample sequenced in a study of Graves' ophthalmopathy and Graves' hyperthyroidism. Beta-chain TCR CDR3 regions were amplified from RNA transcripts. A first-round RT-PCR used HTBI primers, followed by a second-round multiplex PCR. TCRdb re-derived calls from the multiplex PCR reads in MiXCR, one entry per CDR3 protein. The data hold 580,000 or so distinct CDR3 sequences, with 39% observed a single time. Material: peripheral blood or thyroid tissue (not recorded which). The receptors originated from an adult man with Graves' hyperthyroidism.

This clonotype was detected many times. CDR3 sequence reads: CSAREGLAQETQYF. CDR3 bases: TGCAGTGCTAGAGAGGGACTAGCCCAAGAGACCCAGTACTTC. V and J are TRBV20-1 and TRBJ2-5; TRBD2 matches at 9 bases. With 0 bases clipped from V and 1 base from J, the junction kept 0 bases outside the gene matches. Germline CDR1 is DFQATT and CDR2 is SNEGSKA (reference sequence). The CDR3 sequence is 14 residues long.

This chain links TRBV20-1 with TRBJ1-5; D unclear. The CDR3 sequence is 15 residues long. The V end lost 1 base, the J end lost 2 bases, and 12 bases lay between the germline ends. Germline loops: CDR1 DFQATT, CDR2 SNEGSKA (reference sequence). The CDR3 spells CSARVAGGGNQPQHF. CDR3 nucleotides: TGCAGTGCTAGAGTAGCGGGAGGTGGCAATCAGCCCCAGCATTTT.

This clonotype has ten or more counts. The V call is TRBV19, the J call TRBJ1-1; weak D call: TRBD1 (6 bases). This CDR3 contains 13 residues. V gave up 6 bases and J gave up 5 bases, with 13 bases separating them. Per germline, CDR1 LNHDA and CDR2 SQIVND (reference sequence). CDR3 sequence: CASRSRGSTEAFF. Here the CDR3 DNA reads TGTGCCAGTAGGTCCAGGGGAAGTACTGAAGCTTTCTTT.

Worth noting for this clonotype: A much larger clone lies a single base off, so this may be a read error. The chain uses TRBV7-2 and TRBJ2-5; D is unclear. The germline V gene has CDR1 SGHTA and CDR2 FQGNSA. There are 12 residues in the CDR3. The CDR3 nucleotides are TGTGCCAGCACCTTGTACCAAGGGACCCAGTACTTC. Protein sequence: CASTLYQGTQYF.

This clonotype was found a few times. The rearrangement links TRBV7-8 to TRBJ1-2; a possible D gene is TRBD1 (6 bases). With 5 bases removed from V and 6 bases from J, the gap between germline ends came to 19 bases. The CDR3 consists of 15 residues. Germline values: CDR1 SGHVS, CDR2 FQNEAQ. CDR3 bases: TGTGCCAGCAGCAAACCAAACAGGGACCAGCATGGCTACACCTTC. As protein: CASSKPNRDQHGYTF.

The chain employs TRBV7-9 and TRBJ2-6; D tentatively fits TRBD1 or TRBD2 (6 bases each). The V gene's germline CDR1 is SEHNR and CDR2 FQNEAQ (reference sequence). The ends were cut back, 5 bases at V and 0 bases at J, with 14 bases in the middle. The CDR3 extends over 17 amino acids. This chain's CDR3 is CASSQGGGSSGANVLTF. The DNA of the CDR3 is TGTGCCAGCAGCCAAGGAGGGGGGAGCTCTGGGGCCAACGTCCTGACTTTC.

The V gene is TRBV18, the J gene TRBJ1-6; the match to TRBD1 covers 12 bases. The germline gives CDR1 KGHSH, CDR2 LQKENI. Losses at the gene ends were 8 bases for V and 6 bases for J; bases not matched to a gene: 2. The CDR3 extends over 14 amino acids. DNA of the CDR3: TGTGCCAGCCGGGGACAGGGGGCTAATTCACCCCTCCACTTT. This gives the protein CASRGQGANSPLHF.

This clonotype was observed a single time. The V gene is TRBV10-2, the J gene TRBJ1-1; D is ambiguous. The CDR3 runs 15 residues. CDR1 is WSHSY and CDR2 is SAAADI in the germline V gene. Trimming pared 0 bases from V and 4 bases from J, leaving 12 bases between. CDR3 amino acids: CASSESWGVPTEAFF. The DNA of the CDR3 is TGCGCCAGCAGTGAGTCTTGGGGTGTTCCCACTGAAGCTTTCTTT.

This clonotype was seen repeatedly, ten times or more. The chain joins TRBV6-5 to TRBJ2-7, with 8 bases fitting TRBD1. Germline trimming cut 5 bases from V and 0 bases from J; bases unmatched to any gene: 9. Per the germline V gene, CDR1 is MNHEY and CDR2 is SVGAGI. This CDR3 comprises 16 residues. DNA for the CDR3: TGTGCCAGCAGTCACCGACTAGGACAGGGCTCCTACGAGCAGTACTTC. Its protein is CASSHRLGQGSYEQYF.

Remarks on this clonotype: At one boundary the junction diverges from the germline segment, which might be a read error. The chain carries TRBV7-9 and TRBJ2-7, with TRBD2 matching over 11 bases. The CDR3 has 16 residues. The germline V gene has CDR1 SEHNR and CDR2 FQNEAQ (reference sequence). CDR3 DNA sequence: TGTGCACGCAGCGCCAGAACTAGCGGGAGTCGATACGAGCAGTATTTC. Protein: CARSARTSGSRYEQYF.